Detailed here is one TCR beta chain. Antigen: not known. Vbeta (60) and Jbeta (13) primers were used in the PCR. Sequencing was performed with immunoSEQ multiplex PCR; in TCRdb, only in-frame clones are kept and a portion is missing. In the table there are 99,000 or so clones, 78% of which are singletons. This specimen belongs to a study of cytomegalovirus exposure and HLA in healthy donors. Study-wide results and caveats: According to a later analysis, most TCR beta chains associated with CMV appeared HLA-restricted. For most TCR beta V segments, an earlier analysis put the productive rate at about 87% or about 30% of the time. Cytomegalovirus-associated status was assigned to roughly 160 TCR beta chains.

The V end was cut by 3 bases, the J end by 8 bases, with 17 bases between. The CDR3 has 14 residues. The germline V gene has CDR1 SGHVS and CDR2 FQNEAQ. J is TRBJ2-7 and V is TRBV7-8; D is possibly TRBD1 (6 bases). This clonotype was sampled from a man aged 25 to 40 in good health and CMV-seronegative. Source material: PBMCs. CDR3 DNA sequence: TGTGCCAGCAGCTTTGGACAGTCCCCTTACCAGCAGTACTTC. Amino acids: CASSFGQSPYQQYF.